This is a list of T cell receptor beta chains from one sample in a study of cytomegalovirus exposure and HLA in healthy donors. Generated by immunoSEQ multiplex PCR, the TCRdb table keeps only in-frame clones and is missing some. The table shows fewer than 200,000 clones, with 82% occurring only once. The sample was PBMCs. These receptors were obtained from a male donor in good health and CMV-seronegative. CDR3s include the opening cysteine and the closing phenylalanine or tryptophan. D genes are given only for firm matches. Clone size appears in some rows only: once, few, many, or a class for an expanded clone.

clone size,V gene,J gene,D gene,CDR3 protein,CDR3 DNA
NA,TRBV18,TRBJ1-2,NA,CASSPPIGGYTF,TGTGCCAGCTCACCACCGATCGGGGGCTACACCTTC
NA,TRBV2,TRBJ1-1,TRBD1,CASSERTGEAFF,TGTGCCAGCAGTGAACGGACAGGGGAGGCTTTCTTT
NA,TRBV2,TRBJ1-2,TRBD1,CASSTRQGAVSRAGGYTF,TGTGCCAGCAGTACCCGACAGGGGGCGGTGAGTCGCGCCGGTGGCTACACCTTC
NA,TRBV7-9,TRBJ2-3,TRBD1,CASSALAGQGTDTQYF,TGTGCCAGCAGCGCCCTTGCGGGACAGGGCACAGATACGCAGTATTTT
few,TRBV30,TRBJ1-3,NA,CAWGGPRSSGNTIYF,TGTGCCTGGGGAGGACCCCGGAGCTCTGGAAACACCATATATTTT
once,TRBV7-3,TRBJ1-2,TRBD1,CASSSTGGAGYTF,TGTGCCAGCAGCTCAACAGGGGGGGCTGGCTACACCTTC
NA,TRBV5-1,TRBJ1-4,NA,CASSPGGSGEKLFF,TGCGCCAGCAGCCCTGGGGGGTCTGGTGAAAAACTGTTTTTT
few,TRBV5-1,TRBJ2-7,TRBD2,CASSLDLADEQYF,TGCGCCAGCAGCTTGGATCTAGCGGACGAGCAGTACTTC
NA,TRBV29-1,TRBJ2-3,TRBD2,CSVQGSSGGDADTQYF,TGCAGCGTTCAGGGGTCTAGCGGGGGTGATGCAGATACGCAGTATTTT
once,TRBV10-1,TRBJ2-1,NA,CASRTDNEQFF,TGCGCCAGCAGGACAGACAATGAGCAGTTCTTC
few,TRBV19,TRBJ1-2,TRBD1,CASSSPGQGSCF,TGTGCCAGTAGTTCTCCGGGACAGGGATCGTGCTTC
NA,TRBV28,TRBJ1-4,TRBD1,CASSEDRVGKLFF,TGTGCCAGCAGCGAGGACAGGGTGGGAAAACTGTTTTTT
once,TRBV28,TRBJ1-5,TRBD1,CASSGRQGVNQPQHF,TGTGCCAGCAGTGGAAGACAGGGGGTCAATCAGCCCCAGCATTTT
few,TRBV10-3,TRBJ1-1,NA,CAISGTGTTEAFF,TGTGCCATCAGTGGCACAGGGACCACTGAAGCTTTCTTT
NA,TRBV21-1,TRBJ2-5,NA,CASSPSGGAQETQYF,TGTGCCAGCAGTCCCTCAGGAGGGGCCCAAGAGACCCAGTACTTC
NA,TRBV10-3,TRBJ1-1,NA,CAISESAGVTEAFF,TGTGCCATCAGTGAGTCGGCAGGGGTTACTGAAGCTTTCTTT
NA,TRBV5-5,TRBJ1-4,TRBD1,CASSPGQASNEKLFF,TGTGCCAGCAGCCCGGGACAGGCATCTAATGAAAAACTGTTTTTT
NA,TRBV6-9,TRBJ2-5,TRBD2,CASSYWGSGRGETQYF,TGTGCCAGCAGTTATTGGGGTAGCGGGAGAGGGGAGACCCAGTACTTC
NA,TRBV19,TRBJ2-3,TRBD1,CASRLRGSTDTQYF,TGTGCCAGTAGGCTCAGGGGGAGCACAGATACGCAGTATTTT
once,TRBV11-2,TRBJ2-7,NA,CASSRNGGPYEQYF,TGTGCCAGCAGTCGGAATGGGGGCCCCTACGAGCAGTACTTC
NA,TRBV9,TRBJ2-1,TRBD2,CASSVSGGSRDEQFF,TGTGCCAGCAGCGTATCGGGCGGGAGTCGAGATGAGCAGTTCTTC
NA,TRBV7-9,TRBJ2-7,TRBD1,CSSSLAPGQDYEQYF,TGTTCCAGCAGCTTAGCCCCCGGACAGGACTACGAGCAGTACTTC
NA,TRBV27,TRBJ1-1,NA,CASSLSSGNTEAFF,TGTGCCAGCAGTTTATCTTCAGGGAACACTGAAGCTTTCTTT
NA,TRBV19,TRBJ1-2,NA,CATKGQDGPYGYTF,TGTGCCACCAAGGGGCAGGATGGGCCCTATGGCTACACCTTC
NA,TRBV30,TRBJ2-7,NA,CAWLQNYEQYF,TGTGCCTGGCTCCAGAACTACGAGCAGTACTTC
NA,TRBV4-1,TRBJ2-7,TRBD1,CASSRQGYGEQYF,TGCGCCAGCAGCCGACAGGGTTATGGCGAGCAGTACTTC
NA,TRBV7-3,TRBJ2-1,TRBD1,CASSLGDRDSEEQFF,TGTGCCAGCAGCTTAGGGGACAGGGATTCGGAGGAGCAGTTCTTC
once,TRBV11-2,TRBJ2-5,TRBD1,CASSATGTAQETQYF,TGTGCCAGCAGCGCCACAGGGACAGCCCAAGAGACCCAGTACTTC
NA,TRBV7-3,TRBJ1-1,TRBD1,CASSQDRVSTEAFF,TGTGCCAGCAGCCAAGACAGGGTTAGCACTGAAGCTTTCTTT
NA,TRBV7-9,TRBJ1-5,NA,CASSPAGSTNQPQHF,TGTGCCAGCAGCCCCGCAGGCTCGACCAATCAGCCCCAGCATTTT
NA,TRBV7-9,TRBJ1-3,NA,CASSATGTMLGNTIYF,TGTGCCAGCAGCGCGACAGGTACAATGCTTGGAAACACCATATATTTT
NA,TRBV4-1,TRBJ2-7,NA,CASSQVSAGPYEQYF,TGCGCCAGCAGCCAAGTTTCAGCAGGTCCATACGAGCAGTACTTC
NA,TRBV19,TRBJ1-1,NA,CASSTGQTNTEAFF,TGTGCCAGTAGTACCGGACAGACGAACACTGAAGCTTTCTTT
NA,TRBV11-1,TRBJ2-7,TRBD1,CASSQGVTYEQYF,TGTGCCAGCAGCCAGGGGGTTACCTACGAGCAGTACTTC
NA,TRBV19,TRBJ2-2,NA,CASSTVSSGTGELFF,TGTGCCAGTAGTACTGTTAGCTCGGGCACCGGGGAGCTGTTTTTT
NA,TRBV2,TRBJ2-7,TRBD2,CASPSGGVTGEQYF,TGTGCCTCACCTAGCGGGGGGGTGACAGGCGAGCAGTACTTC
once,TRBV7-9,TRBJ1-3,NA,CASSWGDSGSGNTIYF,TGTGCCAGCAGCTGGGGGGACTCCGGCTCTGGAAACACCATATATTTT
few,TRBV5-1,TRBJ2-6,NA,CASSTSSGANVLTF,TGCGCCAGCAGCACGAGCTCTGGGGCCAACGTCCTGACTTTC
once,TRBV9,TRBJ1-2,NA,CASSPRELYGYTF,TGTGCCAGCAGCCCTCGGGAACTTTATGGCTACACCTTC
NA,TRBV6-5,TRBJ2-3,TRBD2,CASRLRGGRTDTQYF,TGTGCCAGCAGACTACGGGGGGGACGAACAGATACGCAGTATTTT
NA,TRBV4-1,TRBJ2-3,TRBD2,CASSQTLAGGIDTQYF,TGCGCCAGCAGCCAAACCCTAGCGGGGGGGATAGATACGCAGTATTTT